This T cell receptor (beta chain) came from a study of shared clonotypes between healthy human individuals. Whole-study findings and limits: The study found about 5% of naive CD4 clonotypes shared across a few donors.

The assay was immunoSEQ multiplex PCR, and TCRdb's table has in-frame clones only and misses some. The profile shows about 2.1 million clones, roughly 93% of them singletons. On this clone: The antigen is unknown.

Terminally differentiated effector memory CD45RA+ cells were excluded by CCR7 positive selection of CD45RO-negative cells. Caucasian adults living in Nashville, Tennessee, provided all samples. Sequencing input: naive CD8+ T cells from PBMCs. The receptor comes from a man aged 18 to 29 in good health. Some clones in this sample may be carry-over from other donors' samples.

CDR3 DNA: TGTGCCAGCAGCTTAATTGCGGGAGCGAAGAACGCCTACGAGCAGTACTTC. This encodes CASSLIAGAKNAYEQYF. This rearrangement joins TRBV13 to TRBJ2-7, with TRBD2 identical over 7 bases. The CDR3 has 17 amino acids. CDR1 and CDR2 from the germline V gene are PRHDT and FYEKMQ (reference sequence). Germline trimming cut 2 bases from V and 2 bases from J; bases unmatched to any gene: 12.